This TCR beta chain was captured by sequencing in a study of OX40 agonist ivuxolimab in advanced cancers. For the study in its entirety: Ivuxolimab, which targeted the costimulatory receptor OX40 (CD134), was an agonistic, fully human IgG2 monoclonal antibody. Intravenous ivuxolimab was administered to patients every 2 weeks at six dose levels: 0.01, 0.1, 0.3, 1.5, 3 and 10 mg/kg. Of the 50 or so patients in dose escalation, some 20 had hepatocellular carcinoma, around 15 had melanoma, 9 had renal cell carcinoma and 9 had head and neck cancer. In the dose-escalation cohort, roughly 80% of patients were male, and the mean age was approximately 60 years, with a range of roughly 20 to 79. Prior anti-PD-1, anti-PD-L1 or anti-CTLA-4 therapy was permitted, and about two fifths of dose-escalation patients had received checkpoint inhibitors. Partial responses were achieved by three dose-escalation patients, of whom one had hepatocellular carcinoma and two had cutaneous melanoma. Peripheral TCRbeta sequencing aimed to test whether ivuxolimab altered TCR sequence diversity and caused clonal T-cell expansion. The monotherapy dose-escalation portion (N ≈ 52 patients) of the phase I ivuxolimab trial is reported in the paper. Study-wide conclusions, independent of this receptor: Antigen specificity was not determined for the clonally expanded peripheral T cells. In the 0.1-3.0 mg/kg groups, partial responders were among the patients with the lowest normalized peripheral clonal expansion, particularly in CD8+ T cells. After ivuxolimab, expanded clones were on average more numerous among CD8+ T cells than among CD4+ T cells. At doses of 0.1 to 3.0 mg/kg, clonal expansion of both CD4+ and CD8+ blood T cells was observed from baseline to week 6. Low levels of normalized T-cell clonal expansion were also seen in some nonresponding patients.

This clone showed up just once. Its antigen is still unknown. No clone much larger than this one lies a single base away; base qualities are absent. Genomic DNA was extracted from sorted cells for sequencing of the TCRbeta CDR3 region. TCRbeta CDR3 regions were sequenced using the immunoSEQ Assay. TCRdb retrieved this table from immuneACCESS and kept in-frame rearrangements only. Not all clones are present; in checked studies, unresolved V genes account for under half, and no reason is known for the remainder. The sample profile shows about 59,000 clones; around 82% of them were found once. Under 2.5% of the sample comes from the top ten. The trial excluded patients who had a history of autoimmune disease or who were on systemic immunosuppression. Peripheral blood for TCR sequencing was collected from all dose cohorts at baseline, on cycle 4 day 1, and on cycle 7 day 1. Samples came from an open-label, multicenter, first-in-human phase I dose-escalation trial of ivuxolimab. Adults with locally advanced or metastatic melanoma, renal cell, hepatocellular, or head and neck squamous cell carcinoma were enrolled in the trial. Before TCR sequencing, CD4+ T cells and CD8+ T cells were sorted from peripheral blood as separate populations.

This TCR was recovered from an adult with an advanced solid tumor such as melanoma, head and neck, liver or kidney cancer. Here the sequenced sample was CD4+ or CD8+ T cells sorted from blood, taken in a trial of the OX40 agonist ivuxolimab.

The DNA is as follows: TGCGCCAGCTCCGGGACTAGCGAGACGGGGCAGTTCTTC. This codes for CASSGTSETGQFF. The V and J segments used are TRBV10-1 and TRBJ2-1; TRBD2 aligns with 10 central bases. After removal of 8 bases from V and 12 bases from J, the junction retains 10 bases not matched to a gene. The CDR3 measures 13 amino acids from cysteine to phenylalanine. Only the CDR3 DNA stays, 39 bases, in frame from base 1. CDR1 is given as WNHNN and CDR2 as SYGVQD, both from the germline V gene (reference sequence).